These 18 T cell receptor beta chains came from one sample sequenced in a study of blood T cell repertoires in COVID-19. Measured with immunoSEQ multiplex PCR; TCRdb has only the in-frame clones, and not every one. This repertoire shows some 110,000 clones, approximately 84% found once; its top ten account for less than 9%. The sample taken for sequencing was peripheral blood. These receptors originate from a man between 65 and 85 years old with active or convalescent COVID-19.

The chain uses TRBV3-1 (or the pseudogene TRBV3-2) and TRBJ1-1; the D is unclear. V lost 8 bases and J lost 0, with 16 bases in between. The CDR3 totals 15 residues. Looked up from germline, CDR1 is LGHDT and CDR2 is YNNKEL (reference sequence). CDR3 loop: CASSTKWSMNTEAFF. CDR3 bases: TGTGCCAGCTCAACGAAGTGGTCTATGAACACTGAAGCTTTCTTT.

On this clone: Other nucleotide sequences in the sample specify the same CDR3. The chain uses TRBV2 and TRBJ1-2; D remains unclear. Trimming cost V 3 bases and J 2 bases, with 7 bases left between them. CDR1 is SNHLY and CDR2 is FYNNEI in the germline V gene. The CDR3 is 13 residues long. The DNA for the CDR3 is TGTGCCAGCAGTGAGGCAGCGAACTATGGCTACACCTTC. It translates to CASSEAANYGYTF.

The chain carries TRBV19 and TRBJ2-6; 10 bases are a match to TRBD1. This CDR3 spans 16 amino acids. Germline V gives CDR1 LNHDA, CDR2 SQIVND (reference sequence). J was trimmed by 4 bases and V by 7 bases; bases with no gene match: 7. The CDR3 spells CASKTGGAPGANVLTF. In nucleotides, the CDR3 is TGTGCCAGTAAGACAGGGGGCGCGCCAGGGGCCAACGTCCTGACTTTC.

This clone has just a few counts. CDR3 sequence: CASSQMGGQKNSPLHF. As DNA, the CDR3 is TGCGCCAGCAGCCAGATGGGCGGACAGAAAAATTCACCCCTCCACTTT. The J gene is TRBJ1-6, the V gene TRBV4-3; D is perhaps TRBD1 (6 bases). Looked up from germline, CDR1 is LGHNA and CDR2 is YSLEER. V lost 3 bases and J lost 7, with 16 bases in between. CDR3 size: 16 residues.

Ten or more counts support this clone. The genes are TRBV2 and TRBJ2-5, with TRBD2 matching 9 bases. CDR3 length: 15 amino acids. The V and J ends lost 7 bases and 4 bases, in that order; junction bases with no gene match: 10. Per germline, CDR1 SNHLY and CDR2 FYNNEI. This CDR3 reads CASIDLAGDRETQYF. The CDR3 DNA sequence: TGTGCCAGCATAGACTTAGCGGGAGATCGAGAGACCCAGTACTTC.

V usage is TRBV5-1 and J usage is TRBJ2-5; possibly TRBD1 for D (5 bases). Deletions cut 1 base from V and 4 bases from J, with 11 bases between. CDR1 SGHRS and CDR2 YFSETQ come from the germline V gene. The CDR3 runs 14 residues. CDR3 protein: CASSLSIGVETQYF. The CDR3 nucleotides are TGCGCCAGCAGCTTGTCTATAGGGGTAGAGACCCAGTACTTC.

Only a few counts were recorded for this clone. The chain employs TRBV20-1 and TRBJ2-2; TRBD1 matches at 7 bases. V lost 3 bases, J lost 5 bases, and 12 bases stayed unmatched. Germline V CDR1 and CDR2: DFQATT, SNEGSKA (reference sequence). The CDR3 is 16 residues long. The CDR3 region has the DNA TGCAGTGCTAGTGCTCGGGCACAGGGGATGACCGGGGAGCTGTTTTTT. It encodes CSASARAQGMTGELFF.

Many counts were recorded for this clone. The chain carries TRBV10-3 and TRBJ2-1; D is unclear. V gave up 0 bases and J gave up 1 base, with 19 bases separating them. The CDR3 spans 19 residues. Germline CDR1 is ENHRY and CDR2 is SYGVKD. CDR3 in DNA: TGTGCCATCAGTGAGTCCCAACCGGGTTCCCAGTTGTCCTACAATGAGCAGTTCTTC. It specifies CAISESQPGSQLSYNEQFF.

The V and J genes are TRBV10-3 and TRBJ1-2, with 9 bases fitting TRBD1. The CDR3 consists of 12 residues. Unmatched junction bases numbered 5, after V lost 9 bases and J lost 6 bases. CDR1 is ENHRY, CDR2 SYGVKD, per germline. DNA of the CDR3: TGTGCCATTGGTAGGGACAGGGATGGCTACACCTTC. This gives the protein CAIGRDRDGYTF.

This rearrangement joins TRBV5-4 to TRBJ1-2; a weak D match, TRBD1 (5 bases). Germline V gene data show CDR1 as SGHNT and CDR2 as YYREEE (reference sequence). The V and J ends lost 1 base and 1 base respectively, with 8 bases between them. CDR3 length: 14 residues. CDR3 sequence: CASSLQGGNYGYTF. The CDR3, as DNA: TGTGCCAGCAGCTTGCAGGGTGGTAACTATGGCTACACCTTC.

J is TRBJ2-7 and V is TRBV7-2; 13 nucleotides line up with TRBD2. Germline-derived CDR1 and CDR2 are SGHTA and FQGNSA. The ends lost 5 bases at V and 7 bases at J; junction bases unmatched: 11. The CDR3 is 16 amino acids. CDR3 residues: CASSTRGTSGTREQYF. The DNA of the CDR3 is TGTGCCAGCAGCACAAGGGGGACTAGCGGGACTCGGGAGCAGTACTTC.

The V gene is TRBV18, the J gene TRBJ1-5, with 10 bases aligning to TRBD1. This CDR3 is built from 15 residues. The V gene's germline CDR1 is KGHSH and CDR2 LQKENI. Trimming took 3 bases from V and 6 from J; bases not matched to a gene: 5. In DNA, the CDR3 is TGTGCCAGCTCACCCGGGACAGGGGCTTCTCAGCCCCAGCATTTT. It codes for CASSPGTGASQPQHF.

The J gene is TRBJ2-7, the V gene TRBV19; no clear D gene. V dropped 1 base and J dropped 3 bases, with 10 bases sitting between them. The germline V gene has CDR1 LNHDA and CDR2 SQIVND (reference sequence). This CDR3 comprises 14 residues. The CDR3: CASSIALQNYEQYF. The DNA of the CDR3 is TGTGCCAGTAGTATAGCCTTACAGAACTACGAGCAGTACTTC.

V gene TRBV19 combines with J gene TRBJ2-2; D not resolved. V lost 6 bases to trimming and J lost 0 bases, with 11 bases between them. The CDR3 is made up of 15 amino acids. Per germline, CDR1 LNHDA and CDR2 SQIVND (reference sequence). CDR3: CASSGLTTNTGELFF. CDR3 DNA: TGTGCCAGTAGCGGCCTGACAACGAACACCGGGGAGCTGTTTTTT.

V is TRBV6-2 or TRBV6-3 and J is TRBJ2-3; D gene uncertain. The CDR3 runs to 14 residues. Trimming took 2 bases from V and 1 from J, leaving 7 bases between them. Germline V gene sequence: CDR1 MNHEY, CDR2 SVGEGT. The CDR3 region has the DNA TGTGCCAGCAGTTACCTCCAGGGCACAGATACGCAGTATTTT. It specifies CASSYLQGTDTQYF.

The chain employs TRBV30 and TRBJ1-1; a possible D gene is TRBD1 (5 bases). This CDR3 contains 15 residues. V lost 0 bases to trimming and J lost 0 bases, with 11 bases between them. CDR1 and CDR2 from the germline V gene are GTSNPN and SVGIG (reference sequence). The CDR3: CAWSVMRGLNTEAFF. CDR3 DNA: TGTGCCTGGAGTGTAATGCGGGGCTTGAACACTGAAGCTTTCTTT.

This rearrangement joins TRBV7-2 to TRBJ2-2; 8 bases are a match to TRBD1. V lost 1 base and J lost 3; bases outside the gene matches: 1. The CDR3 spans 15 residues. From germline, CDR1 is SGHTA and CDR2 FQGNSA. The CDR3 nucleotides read TGTGCCAGCAGCTTAGACAGGGGGTACACCGGGGAGCTGTTTTTT. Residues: CASSLDRGYTGELFF.

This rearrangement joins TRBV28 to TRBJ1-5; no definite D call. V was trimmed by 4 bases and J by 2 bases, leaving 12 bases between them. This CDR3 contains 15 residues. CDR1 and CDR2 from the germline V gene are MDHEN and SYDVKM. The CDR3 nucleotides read TGTGCCAGCAGTTACCACCGAGAACGCAATCAGCCCCAGCATTTT. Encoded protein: CASSYHRERNQPQHF.